This T cell receptor beta chain was sequenced during a study of vaccination and CD4 T cells after COVID-19. This clonotype came up a few times. What it binds is not known. Germline V gives CDR1 SEHNR, CDR2 FQNEAQ (reference sequence). CDR3 length: 15 amino acids. V lost 1 base to trimming and J lost 0 bases, with 8 bases between them. The treatment here: approximately 10-day PBMC culture with coronavirus spike peptide pools or control peptides (ViraFEST assay). ViraFEST expanded antigen-specific T cells with peptide pools, then sequenced TCRs. Oncomine TCR Beta short-read sequencing was applied to DNA from cultured CD4+ T cells. TCRdb itself ran the PCR reads through MiXCR, one entry per CDR3 protein. The sample lists roughly 15,000 distinct CDR3 sequences, more than 25% occurring once.

The receptor was isolated from a human donor with COVID-19. The sample taken for sequencing was cultured CD4+ T cells from blood. This sequence joins TRBV7-9 and TRBJ2-3, with a tentative D call TRBD1 (5 bases). This CDR3 is CASSLGSGSTDTQYF. Written as DNA, the CDR3 is TGTGCCAGCAGCTTAGGGTCAGGGAGCACAGATACGCAGTATTTT.